This TCR beta chain emerged from a study of human T cells and chemical hapten exposure (dated by TCRdb to about 2021). Concerning the study at large: For sensitization, 2% DPC in acetone was applied to a 2 cm by 2 cm area of upper inner arm skin. Throughout the roughly 26-week study period, patients were also given weekly therapeutic DPC doses on the scalp. Patch testing on the upper back used Finn chambers containing 0.01% DPC, with scoring done after 6 days according to International Contact Dermatitis Research Group standards. Alopecia areata with under or over 50% scalp involvement, alopecia totalis and alopecia universalis were represented in the patient cohort, which was mostly female. Libraries were pooled for sequencing, and variation in per-sample TCR yields was attributed mainly to small differences in library volumes within the pool. This study followed changes in the peripheral blood TCR repertoire in vivo during primary and secondary sensitization of alopecia patients to the hapten diphenylcyclopropenone (DPC). Patient blood was sampled pre-sensitization (week 0) and at 2, 6 and about 24 weeks after DPC sensitization. For TCR sequencing, blood came from 25 to 35 alopecia patients at anywhere from one to four time points (pre-sensitization, 2, 6 and 24 weeks).

What the time point label conveys for this sample: patch test 1, 2 weeks after DPC sensitization. Interpreted using the paper, the treatment or condition label stands for: therapeutic diphenylcyclopropenone sensitization with weekly scalp DPC. Blood at each patch-test visit was drawn before the patch test was applied. Patients were considered eligible if aged 18 to 70, diagnosed with alopecia and deemed suitable for DPC therapy, and patients were excluded if pregnant. Total RNA was isolated from unfractionated whole blood collected in Tempus Blood RNA tubes. Points the paper makes about the study in general: DPC sensitization did not change the number of TCRs with a frequency above 1 in 1000, and there was no evidence of changes in global repertoire structure. Patch test score correlated positively with the number of PT1 expanded TCRs, reaching significance at thresholds 8, 16 and 32 but not at 4. After repeated subsampling, the strength of the expansion versus patch-test correlation and the threshold at which it became significant changed. Alopecia, a presumed autoimmune disease, was present in all patients, so the immune response of the patients might differ from that of healthy individuals. Expanded TCRs formed significantly more large CDR3 similarity clusters than pre-sensitization or healthy control sets, consistent with antigen-driven responses.

With respect to this clonotype: Its specific antigen is unknown. Nothing much larger sits one base from this clone, and base qualities are not available.

Library construction relied on RACE. Sequencing instrument: NextSeq 500. Library preparation attached unique molecular identifiers to individual cDNA molecules for quantitative, reproducible TCR counting. Both TCR alpha and TCR beta chains were sequenced from each blood RNA sample. The paper's data handling went like this. Samples had a median of about 96,000 TCRs, with a range from about 23,224 to 750,000. The Decombinator software suite was used to annotate V, J and CDR3 in the TCR reads. For the PS versus PT1 abundance plots, all samples were subsampled to the same number of TCRs (28,000). Expanded TCRs were defined as absent before sensitization and observed at least eight times at the 2-week time point. TCRdb reprocessing: public reads trimmed at Q25 with fastp, clones called with MiXCR, in-frame beta chains kept. For every CDR3 protein sequence, its rows merge into one entry that carries the most common genes and DNA. These V and J calls originate from TCRdb's pipeline instead of the authors' own analysis. Present in this sample are 300,000 to 350,000 distinct CDR3 sequences, approximately 6.3% of which were seen just once. The ten largest clonotypes hold 7.5% to 8.5% of the sample.

The CDR3 goes from the cysteine to the phenylalanine over 15 residues. The read is trimmed to its CDR3 DNA, 45 bases read in frame from base 1. At the junction V is shortened by 5 bases and J by 0 bases; bases outside the gene matches: 6. This sequence originates from a woman aged 18-35 years with alopecia areata. Some clones in this sample may be carry-over from other donors' samples. The sequences come from whole blood, collected in connection with sensitization to the hapten diphenylcyclopropenone (DPC). The chain is assembled from TRBV12-3 or TRBV12-4 and TRBJ2-5; TRBD2 lines up with 7 middle nucleotides. At the DNA level, the sequence is TGTGCCAGCAGTGTACGCGGGGGAAACCAAGAGACCCAGTACTTC. This is translated as CASSVRGGNQETQYF.